This T cell receptor (beta chain) was captured by sequencing in a study of Tregs in tolerant kidney transplant recipients. Related graft donors supplied nonmyeloablative bone marrow transplants, and mixed chimerism was transient. Unstimulated regulatory T cells (CD4+CD25+CD127-), CD4+CD25- non-regulatory cells, CD4 and CD8 cells were FACS-sorted from thawed PBMCs. In the case of this clone: Its specificity is not known.

Data came from immunoSEQ multiplex PCR; TCRdb stores just in-frame clones and leaves some out. This sample has about 81,000 clones; over 75% occur once, and the top ten carry about 1.4%. General study points: Donor-specific Treg expansion exceeded global Treg expansion in tolerant patients, suggesting antigen drive. Findings come from small patient numbers and require larger validation. Activated donor B cell expansion appeared to reveal the most relevant donor-specific TCRbeta repertoire.

The sample was CD4+ T cells from blood (PBMCs), taken 24 months after the transplant. The source is a human patient who received a combined kidney and bone marrow transplant. T cells may partly derive from the graft donor.

The CDR3 reads CASKETGGETQYF. DNA of the CDR3: TGCGCCAGCAAGGAGACAGGGGGAGAGACCCAGTACTTC. The chain has TRBV5-1 and TRBJ2-5, with 9 bases aligning to TRBD1. Unmatched junction bases numbered 4, after V lost 6 bases and J lost 4 bases. The CDR3 has 13 residues. From germline, CDR1 is SGHRS and CDR2 YFSETQ.